The sequence of this TCR beta chain was determined in a study of immune heterogeneity within non-small cell lung tumors. Whole-study context: There was 1 tumor not otherwise specified, along with 10 non-squamous carcinomas and a few squamous cell carcinomas.

The CDR3 is 16 amino acids. Germline values: CDR1 WSHSY, CDR2 SAAADI. Trimming removed 6 bases at V and 0 bases at J, with 15 bases between. As to this clonotype: Its specificity is unknown. The CDR3 ends on some other residue instead of the conserved phenylalanine or tryptophan, so this is likely a read error.

TCR beta CDR3 regions came from multiplex PCR with 32 forward V and 13 reverse J primers. TCRdb re-called the multiplex PCR reads with MiXCR, one entry per CDR3 protein. The profile covers 3,500 to 4,500 distinct CDR3 sequences, with roughly 27% appearing a single time and roughly 13% taken by the ten largest. Study results and caveats: There were identical dominant CDR3 beta clonotypes recurring across tumor sites within a patient, together with site-unique high-frequency clones. Individual patients showed largely nonoverlapping sets of high-frequency T-cell receptor beta clonotypes.

Per sample, around 0.65 ug of bulk tumor genomic DNA was the template used. Surgeons took several biopsies per primary tumor, spaced far apart, during surgery. With untreated, newly diagnosed non-small cell lung cancer, the patients went on to undergo curative surgery. There were roughly 14 donors in total. They were all newly diagnosed non-small cell lung cancer patients undergoing surgery with curative intent. Sequenced material: lung tumor tissue. The clonotype originates from a man between 60 and 70 years old with non-small cell lung cancer. The genes are TRBV10-2 and TRBJ2-1, with D perhaps matching TRBD2 (6 bases). The CDR3 sequence is CASSSGRPSSYNEQFL. CDR3 bases: TGCGCCAGCAGCTCGGGGAGGCCGAGCTCCTACAATGAGCAGTTCTTA.